This T cell receptor (beta chain) was identified during a study of technical replicates of blood from a few donors (dated by TCRdb to 2017 to 2019). The method was the immunoSEQ multiplex PCR assay. TCRdb took this table from immuneACCESS and kept in-frame rearrangements with V and J called. Such tables lack part of the clones; where checked against another copy, unresolved V genes explain under half of the gap, and the rest is unexplained. The sample table shows around 63,000 clones, and 92% are seen once. The top ten clonotypes cover around 4% of the sample. CDR1 and CDR2 are read off the germline V gene as MRHNA and SNTAGT. Its CDR3 holds 14 amino acids, cysteine through phenylalanine. CDR3 DNA only is kept here, 42 bases in frame from base 1. At the junction V is shortened by 6 bases and J by 4 bases; bases outside the gene matches: 4. This clone was picked up a small number of times. Its antigen specificity is not known. Base-call qualities are not available, and no considerably larger clone is one nucleotide away.

This sequence was found in a human donor in good health. Some clones in this sample may be carry-over from other donors' samples. Sample: PBMCs. The sequence links TRBV6-4 to TRBJ2-1; 9 middle bases align to TRBD2. The CDR3: CASSRTSDYNEQFF. The nucleotide sequence is TGTGCCAGCAGCCGGACTAGCGATTACAATGAGCAGTTCTTC.